This record covers a single T cell receptor beta chain. What it binds is not known. Germline lookup yields CDR1 SGHAT and CDR2 FQNNGV. CDR3 length equals 14 residues. Trimming at V came to 5 bases and at J to 4 bases, leaving 4 bases not matched to a gene. The source of the sample is a study of T cell responses to AZD1222 COVID-19 vaccine. The study's findings and limits: There were repertoire samples only from the period after the peak T cell response. Clonal diversity may have been underestimated in mostly white British donors.

The table came from immunoSEQ multiplex PCR; TCRdb's copy has only in-frame clones and leaves some out. This table has 90,000 to 120,000 clones, roughly 86% appearing once. Source: peripheral blood, taken 28 days after the second dose of the MenACWY control vaccine. This TCR derives from an adult who received the MenACWY meningococcal vaccine as a control. J is TRBJ1-2 and V is TRBV11-2; 10 bases agree with TRBD1. This CDR3 is CASSARDRGYGYTF. The CDR3 DNA follows: TGTGCCAGCAGCGCCCGGGACAGGGGCTATGGCTACACCTTC. The full variable domain, in which reference TRBV11-2 and TRBJ1-2 provide the parts outside the CDR3, is EAGVAQSPRYKIIEKRQSVAFWCNPISGHATLYWYQQILGQGPKLLIQFQNNGVVDDSQLPKDRFSAERLKGVDSTLKIQPAKLEDSAVYLCASSARDRGYGYTFGSGTRLTVV.